The T cell receptor beta chain under discussion was sequenced for a study of beta chain features in type 1 diabetes. The overall study: Healthy donors and patients had similar age, gender and cell yields.

What was sequenced were expressed TCRB transcripts, since all of the isolated RNA had been reverse transcribed. The table came from immunoSEQ multiplex PCR; TCRdb's copy has only in-frame clones and leaves some out. This sample yields roughly 150,000 clones, of which 63% are seen a single time; approximately 0.089% belongs to the top ten. To note about this clone: What it binds is unknown. A junction end diverges from the germline sequence, so it may reflect a read error.

The CDR3 loop spans 14 amino acids. CDR1 and CDR2 (germline): SGHVS, FQNEAQ. General observations from the study: Any HLA type influence on TCRB rearrangement was left unresolved here. TCRB CDR3s were moderately but significantly shorter in Type 1 diabetes patients in all four CD4+ subsets. The VDJ junctions of type 1 diabetes patients carried fewer insertions and more deletions.

The rearrangement links TRBV7-8 to TRBJ2-3, with D possibly called TRBD1 or TRBD2 (5 bases each). The sample comprised naive CD4+ T cells from blood. The receptor was derived from a young man with type 1 diabetes. Here the CDR3 DNA reads TGTGCCAGCAGCGGCAGTCCGGGACGCACGGTTCCGGATTTT. Translating it yields CASSGSPGRTVPDF.